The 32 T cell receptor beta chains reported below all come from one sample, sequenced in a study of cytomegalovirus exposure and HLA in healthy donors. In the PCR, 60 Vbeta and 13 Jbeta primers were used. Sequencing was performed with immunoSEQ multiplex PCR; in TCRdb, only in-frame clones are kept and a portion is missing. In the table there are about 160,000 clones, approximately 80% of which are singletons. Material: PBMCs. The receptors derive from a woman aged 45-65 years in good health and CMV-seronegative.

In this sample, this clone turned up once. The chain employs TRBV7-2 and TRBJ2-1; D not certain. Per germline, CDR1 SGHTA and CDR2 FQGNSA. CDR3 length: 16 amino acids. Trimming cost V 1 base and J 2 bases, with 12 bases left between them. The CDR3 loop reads CASSLGVSVPYNEQFF. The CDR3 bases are TGTGCCAGCAGCTTAGGTGTGAGCGTCCCCTACAATGAGCAGTTCTTC.

The CDR3 DNA follows: TGTGCCAGCAGCAAAGCGATCGGTCAGGGGCGACAATACGAGCAGTACTTC. This gives the protein CASSKAIGQGRQYEQYF. This chain joins TRBV21-1 and TRBJ2-7; TRBD1 is the table's D call and was not checked against the DNA. TRBV21-1 is reported as a pseudogene. CDR3 size: 17 residues.

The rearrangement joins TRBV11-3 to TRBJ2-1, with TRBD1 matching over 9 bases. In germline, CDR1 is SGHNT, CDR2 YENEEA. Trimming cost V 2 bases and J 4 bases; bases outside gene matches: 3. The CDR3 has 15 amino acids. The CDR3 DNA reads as TGTGCCAGCAGCTTATACAGGGGGCTGTACAATGAGCAGTTCTTC. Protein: CASSLYRGLYNEQFF.

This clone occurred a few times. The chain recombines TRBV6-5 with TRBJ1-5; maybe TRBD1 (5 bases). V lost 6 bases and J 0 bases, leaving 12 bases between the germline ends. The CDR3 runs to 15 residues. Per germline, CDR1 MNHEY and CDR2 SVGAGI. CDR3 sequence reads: CASRLDSYSNQPQHF. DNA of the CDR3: TGTGCCAGCAGGCTTGACAGTTATAGCAATCAGCCCCAGCATTTT.

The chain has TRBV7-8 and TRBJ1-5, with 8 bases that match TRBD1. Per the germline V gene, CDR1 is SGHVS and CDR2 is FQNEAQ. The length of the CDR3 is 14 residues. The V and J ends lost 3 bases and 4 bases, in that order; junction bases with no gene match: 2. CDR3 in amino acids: CASSFGQGNQPQHF. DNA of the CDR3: TGTGCCAGCAGCTTCGGACAGGGAAATCAGCCCCAGCATTTT.

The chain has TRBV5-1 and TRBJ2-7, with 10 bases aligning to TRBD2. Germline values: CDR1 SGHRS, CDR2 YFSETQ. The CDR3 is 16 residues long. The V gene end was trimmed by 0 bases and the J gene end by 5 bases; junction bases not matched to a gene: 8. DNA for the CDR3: TGCGCCAGCAGCTTGGGCTCTAGCGGGGGTAAGGACGAGCAGTACTTC. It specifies CASSLGSSGGKDEQYF.

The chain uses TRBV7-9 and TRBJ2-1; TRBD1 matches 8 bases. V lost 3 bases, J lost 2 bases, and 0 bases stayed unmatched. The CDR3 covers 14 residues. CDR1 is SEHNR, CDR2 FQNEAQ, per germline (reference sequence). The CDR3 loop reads CASSLDRAYNEQFF. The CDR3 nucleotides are TGTGCCAGCAGCTTGGACAGGGCCTACAATGAGCAGTTCTTC.

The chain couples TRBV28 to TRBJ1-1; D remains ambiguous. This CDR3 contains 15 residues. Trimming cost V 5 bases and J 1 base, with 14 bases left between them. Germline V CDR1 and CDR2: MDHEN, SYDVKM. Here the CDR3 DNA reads TGTGCCAGCAGTCGAGGATTCTTCCAGAACACTGAAGCTTTCTTT. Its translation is CASSRGFFQNTEAFF.

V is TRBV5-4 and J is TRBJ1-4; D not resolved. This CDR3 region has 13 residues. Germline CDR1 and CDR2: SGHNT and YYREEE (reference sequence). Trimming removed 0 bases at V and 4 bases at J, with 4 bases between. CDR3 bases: TGTGCCAGCAGCTTGGCTCTTAATGAAAAACTGTTTTTT. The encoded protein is CASSLALNEKLFF.

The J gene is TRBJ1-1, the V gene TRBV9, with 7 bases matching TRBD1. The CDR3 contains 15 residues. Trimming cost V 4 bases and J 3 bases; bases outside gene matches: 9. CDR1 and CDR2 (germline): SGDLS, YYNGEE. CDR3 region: CASSTRKGADTEAFF. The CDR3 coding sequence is TGTGCCAGCAGCACCAGGAAGGGGGCGGACACTGAAGCTTTCTTT.

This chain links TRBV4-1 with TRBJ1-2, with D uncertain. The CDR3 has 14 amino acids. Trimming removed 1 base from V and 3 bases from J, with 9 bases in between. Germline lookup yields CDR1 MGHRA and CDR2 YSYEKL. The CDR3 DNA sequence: TGCGCCAGCAGCCAAGTGGGCAGGTACTATGGCTACACCTTC. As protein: CASSQVGRYYGYTF.

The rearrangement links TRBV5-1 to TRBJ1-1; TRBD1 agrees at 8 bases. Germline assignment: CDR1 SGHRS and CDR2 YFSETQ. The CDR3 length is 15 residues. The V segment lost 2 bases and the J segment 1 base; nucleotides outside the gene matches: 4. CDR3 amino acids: CASSLKQGGNTEAFF. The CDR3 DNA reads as TGCGCCAGCAGCTTAAAACAGGGGGGGAACACTGAAGCTTTCTTT.

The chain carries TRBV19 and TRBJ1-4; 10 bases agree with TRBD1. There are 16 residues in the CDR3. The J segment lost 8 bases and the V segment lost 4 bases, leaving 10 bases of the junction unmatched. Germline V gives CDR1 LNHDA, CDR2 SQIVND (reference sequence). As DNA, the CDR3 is TGTGCCAGTAGTAACCACCGGGACAGGGGAAGGGAAAAACTGTTTTTT. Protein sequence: CASSNHRDRGREKLFF.

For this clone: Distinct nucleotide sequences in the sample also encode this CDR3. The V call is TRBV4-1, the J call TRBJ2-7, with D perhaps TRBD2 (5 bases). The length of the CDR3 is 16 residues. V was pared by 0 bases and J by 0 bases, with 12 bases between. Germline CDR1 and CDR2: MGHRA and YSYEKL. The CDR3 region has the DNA TGCGCCAGCAGCCAAGATCGGCGGGCTTCCTCCTACGAGCAGTACTTC. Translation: CASSQDRRASSYEQYF.

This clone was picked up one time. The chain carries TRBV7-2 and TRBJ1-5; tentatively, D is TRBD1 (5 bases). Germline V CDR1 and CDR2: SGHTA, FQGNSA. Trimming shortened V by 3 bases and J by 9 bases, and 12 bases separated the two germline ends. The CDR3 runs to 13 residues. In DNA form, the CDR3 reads TGTGCCAGCAGCTTGAGCAGGGATTCGCCCCAGCATTTT. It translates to CASSLSRDSPQHF.

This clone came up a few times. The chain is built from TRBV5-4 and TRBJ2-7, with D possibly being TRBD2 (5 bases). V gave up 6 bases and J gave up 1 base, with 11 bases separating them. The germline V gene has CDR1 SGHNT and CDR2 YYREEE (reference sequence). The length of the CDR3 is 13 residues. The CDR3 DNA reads TGTGCCAGCACCCCCGGGGTGTCCTACGAGCAGTACTTC. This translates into CASTPGVSYEQYF.

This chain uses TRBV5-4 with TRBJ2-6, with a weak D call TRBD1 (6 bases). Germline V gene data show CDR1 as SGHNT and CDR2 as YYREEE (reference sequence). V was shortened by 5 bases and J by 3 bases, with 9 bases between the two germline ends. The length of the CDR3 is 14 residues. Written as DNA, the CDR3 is TGTGCCAGCAGACAGGACAGTGGGGCCAACGTCCTGACTTTC. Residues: CASRQDSGANVLTF.

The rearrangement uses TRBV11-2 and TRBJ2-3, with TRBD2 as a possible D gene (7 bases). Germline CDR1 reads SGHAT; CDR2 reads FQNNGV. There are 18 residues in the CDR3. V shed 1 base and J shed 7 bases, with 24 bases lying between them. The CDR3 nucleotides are TGTGCCAGCAGCTTAGTCTTTTTCGCGGGGGCCCCGCCGTATACGCAGTATTTT. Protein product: CASSLVFFAGAPPYTQYF.

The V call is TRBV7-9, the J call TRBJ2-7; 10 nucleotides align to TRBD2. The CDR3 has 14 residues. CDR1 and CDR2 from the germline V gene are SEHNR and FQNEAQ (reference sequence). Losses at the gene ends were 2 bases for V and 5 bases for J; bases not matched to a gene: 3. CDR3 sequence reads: CASSLLAGADEQYF. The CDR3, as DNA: TGTGCCAGCAGCTTACTAGCGGGAGCTGACGAGCAGTACTTC.

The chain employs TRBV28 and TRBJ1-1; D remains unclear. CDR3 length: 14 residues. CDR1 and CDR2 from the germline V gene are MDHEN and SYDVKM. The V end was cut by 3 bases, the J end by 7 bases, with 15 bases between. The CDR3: CASSFKSFRGEAFF. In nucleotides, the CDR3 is TGTGCCAGCAGTTTTAAGTCCTTTCGGGGTGAAGCTTTCTTT.

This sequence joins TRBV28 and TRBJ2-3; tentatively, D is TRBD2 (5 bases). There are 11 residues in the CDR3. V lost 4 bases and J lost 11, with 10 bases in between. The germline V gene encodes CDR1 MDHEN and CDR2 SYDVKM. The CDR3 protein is CASSSGYLQYF. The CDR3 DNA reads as TGTGCCAGCAGTTCGGGATACTTGCAGTATTTT.

DNA for the CDR3: TGTGCCTGGAGTGTAGGGGGCGATGAGCAGTTCTTC. This sequence encodes CAWSVGGDEQFF. The chain combines TRBV30 with TRBJ2-1, with 7 bases matching TRBD1. Germline CDR1 is GTSNPN and CDR2 is SVGIG (reference sequence). CDR3 length: 12 amino acids. V trimming: 0 bases; J trimming: 8 bases; junction bases outside the gene matches: 1. Combining the CDR3 with reference TRBV30 and TRBJ2-1 gives the whole variable domain SQTIHQWPATLVQPVGSPLSLECTVEGTSNPNLYWYRQAAGRGLQLLFYSVGIGQISSEVPQNLSASRPQDRQFILSSKKLLLSDSGFYLCAWSVGGDEQFFGPGTRLTVL.

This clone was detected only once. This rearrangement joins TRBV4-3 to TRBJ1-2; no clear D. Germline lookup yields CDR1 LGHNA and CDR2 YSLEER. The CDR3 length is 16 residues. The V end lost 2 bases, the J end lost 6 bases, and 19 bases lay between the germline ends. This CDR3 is CASSQIPGGYGDGYTF. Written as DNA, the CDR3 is TGCGCCAGCAGCCAAATCCCAGGAGGGTATGGGGATGGCTACACCTTC.

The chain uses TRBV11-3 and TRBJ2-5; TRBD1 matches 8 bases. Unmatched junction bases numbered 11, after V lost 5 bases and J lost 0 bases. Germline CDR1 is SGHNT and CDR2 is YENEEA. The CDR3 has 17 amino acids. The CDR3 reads CASSTGTGTGYQETQYF. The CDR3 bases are TGTGCCAGCAGCACCGGAACCGGGACAGGCTACCAAGAGACCCAGTACTTC.

CDR3 sequence reads: CASSPPGRKLFF. The CDR3 coding sequence is TGTGCCAGCAGCCCTCCAGGGCGAAAACTGTTTTTT. This chain links TRBV11-2 with TRBJ1-4, with D possibly being TRBD1 (5 bases). Germline loops: CDR1 SGHAT, CDR2 FQNNGV. This CDR3 contains 12 residues. The ends were cut back, 5 bases at V and 10 bases at J, with 11 bases in the middle.

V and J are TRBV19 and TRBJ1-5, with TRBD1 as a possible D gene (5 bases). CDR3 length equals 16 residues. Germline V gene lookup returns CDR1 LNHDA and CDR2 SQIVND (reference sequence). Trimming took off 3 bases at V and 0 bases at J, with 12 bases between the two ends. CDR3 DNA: TGTGCCAGTAGTATTTCCGGGACTAATAGCAATCAGCCCCAGCATTTT. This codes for CASSISGTNSNQPQHF.

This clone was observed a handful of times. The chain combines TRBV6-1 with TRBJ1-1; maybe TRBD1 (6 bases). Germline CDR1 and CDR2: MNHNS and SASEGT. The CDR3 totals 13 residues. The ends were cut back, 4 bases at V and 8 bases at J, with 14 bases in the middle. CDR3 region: CASSVKRGTEAFF. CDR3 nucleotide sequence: TGTGCCAGCAGTGTAAAGAGGGGGACAGAAGCTTTCTTT.

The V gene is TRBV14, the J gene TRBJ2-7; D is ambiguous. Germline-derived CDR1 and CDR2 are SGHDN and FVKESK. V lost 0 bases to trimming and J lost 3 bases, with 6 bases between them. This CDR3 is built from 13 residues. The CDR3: CASSQDPDYEQYF. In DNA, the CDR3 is TGTGCCAGCAGCCAAGACCCAGACTACGAGCAGTACTTC.

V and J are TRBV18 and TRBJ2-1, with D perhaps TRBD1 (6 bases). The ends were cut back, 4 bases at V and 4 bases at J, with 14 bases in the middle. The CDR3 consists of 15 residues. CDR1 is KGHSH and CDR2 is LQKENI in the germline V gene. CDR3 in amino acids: CASSLQQGGYNEQFF. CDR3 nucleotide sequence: TGTGCCAGCTCACTTCAACAGGGTGGGTACAATGAGCAGTTCTTC.

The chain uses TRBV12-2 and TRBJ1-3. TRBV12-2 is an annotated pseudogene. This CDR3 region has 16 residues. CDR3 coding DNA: TGTGCAAGTCGCCTACCATGCGGACTCCCCGGAAACACCATATATTTT. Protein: CASRLPCGLPGNTIYF.

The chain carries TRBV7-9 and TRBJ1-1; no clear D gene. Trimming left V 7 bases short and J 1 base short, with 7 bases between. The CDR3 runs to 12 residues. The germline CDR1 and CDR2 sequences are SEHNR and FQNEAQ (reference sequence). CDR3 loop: CASISGNTEAFF. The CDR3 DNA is TGTGCCAGCATCTCCGGGAACACTGAAGCTTTCTTT.

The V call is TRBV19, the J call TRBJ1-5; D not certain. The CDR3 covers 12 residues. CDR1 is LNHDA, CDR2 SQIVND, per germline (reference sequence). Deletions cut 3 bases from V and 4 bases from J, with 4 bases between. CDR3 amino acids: CASSIPNQPQHF. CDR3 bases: TGTGCCAGTAGTATTCCAAATCAGCCCCAGCATTTT.